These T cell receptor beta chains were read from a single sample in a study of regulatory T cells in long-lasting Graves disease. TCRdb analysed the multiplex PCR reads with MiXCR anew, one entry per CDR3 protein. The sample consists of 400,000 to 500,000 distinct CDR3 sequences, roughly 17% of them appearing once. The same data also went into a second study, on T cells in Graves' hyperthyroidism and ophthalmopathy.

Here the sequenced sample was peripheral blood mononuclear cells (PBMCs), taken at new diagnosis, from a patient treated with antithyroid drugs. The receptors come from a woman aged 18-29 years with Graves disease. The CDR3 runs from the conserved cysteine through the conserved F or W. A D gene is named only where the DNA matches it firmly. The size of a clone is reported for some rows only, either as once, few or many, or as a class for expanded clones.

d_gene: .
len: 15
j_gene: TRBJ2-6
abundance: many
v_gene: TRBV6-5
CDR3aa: CASSYEGSGANVLTF
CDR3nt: TGTGCCAGCAGTTACGAAGGGTCTGGGGCCAACGTCCTGACTTTC

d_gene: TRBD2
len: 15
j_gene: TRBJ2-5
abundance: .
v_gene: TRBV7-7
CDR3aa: CASSLASGRHETQYF
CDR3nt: TGTGCTAGCAGCTTAGCTAGCGGGAGGCATGAGACCCAGTACTTC

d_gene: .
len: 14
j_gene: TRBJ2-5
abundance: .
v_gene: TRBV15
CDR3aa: CATSLQGGQETQYF
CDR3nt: TGTGCCACCAGCTTACAGGGAGGGCAAGAGACCCAGTACTTC

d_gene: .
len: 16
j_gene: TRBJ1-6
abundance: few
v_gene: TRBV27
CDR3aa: CASTRSANRYNSPLHF
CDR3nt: TGTGCCAGCACCAGATCTGCCAACCGCTATAATTCACCCCTCCACTTT

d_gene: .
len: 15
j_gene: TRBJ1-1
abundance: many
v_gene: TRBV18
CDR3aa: CASSRTAGVPTEAFF
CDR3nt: TGTGCCAGCTCACGCACCGCTGGTGTCCCCACTGAAGCTTTCTTT

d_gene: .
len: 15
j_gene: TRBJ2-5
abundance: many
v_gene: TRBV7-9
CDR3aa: CASSFGQTRQETQYF
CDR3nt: TGTGCCAGCAGCTTCGGGCAGACCCGCCAAGAGACCCAGTACTTC

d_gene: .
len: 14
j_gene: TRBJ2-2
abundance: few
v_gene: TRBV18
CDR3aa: CASSPRWGTGELFF
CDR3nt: TGTGCCAGCTCACCACGCTGGGGCACCGGGGAGCTGTTTTTT

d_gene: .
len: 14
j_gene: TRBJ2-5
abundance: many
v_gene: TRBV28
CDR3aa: CASSLLRGGETQYF
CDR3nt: TGTGCCAGCAGTTTATTACGAGGGGGAGAGACCCAGTACTTC

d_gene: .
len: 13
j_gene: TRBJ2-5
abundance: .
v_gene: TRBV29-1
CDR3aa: CSVFTGTIGTQYF
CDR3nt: TGCAGCGTTTTCACCGGGACAATCGGGACCCAGTACTTC

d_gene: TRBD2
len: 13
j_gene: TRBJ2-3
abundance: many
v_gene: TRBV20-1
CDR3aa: CSAPGTKIDTQYF
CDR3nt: TGCAGTGCCCCCGGGACTAAGATTGATACGCAGTATTTT

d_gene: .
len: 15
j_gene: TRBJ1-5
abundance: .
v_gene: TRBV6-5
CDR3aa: CASSYSSRDNQPQHF
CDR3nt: TGTGCCAGCAGTTACTCGTCCAGGGATAATCAGCCCCAGCATTTT

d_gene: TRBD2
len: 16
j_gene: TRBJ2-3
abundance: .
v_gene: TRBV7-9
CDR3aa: CASSPPGLASTDTQYF
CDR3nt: TGTGCCAGCAGCCCACCGGGACTAGCGTCAACAGATACGCAGTATTTT

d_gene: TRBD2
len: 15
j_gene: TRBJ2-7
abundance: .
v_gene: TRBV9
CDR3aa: CASSIGTSGSHEQYF
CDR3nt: TGTGCCAGCAGCATCGGGACTAGCGGGAGCCACGAGCAGTACTTC

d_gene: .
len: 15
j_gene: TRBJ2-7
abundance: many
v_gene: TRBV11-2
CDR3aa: CASSLEGAPSYEQYF
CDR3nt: TGTGCCAGCAGCTTAGAGGGCGCTCCCTCCTACGAGCAGTACTTC

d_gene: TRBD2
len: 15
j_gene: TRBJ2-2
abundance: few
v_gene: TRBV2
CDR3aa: CASTATSVNTGELFF
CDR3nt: TGTGCCAGCACTGCGACTAGCGTCAACACCGGGGAGCTGTTTTTT

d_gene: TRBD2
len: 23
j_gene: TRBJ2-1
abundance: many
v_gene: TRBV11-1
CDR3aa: CASSHGLAGGPQIRKGSYNEQFF
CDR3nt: TGTGCCAGCAGCCACGGACTAGCGGGAGGGCCTCAAATTAGGAAAGGTTCCTACAATGAGCAGTTCTTC

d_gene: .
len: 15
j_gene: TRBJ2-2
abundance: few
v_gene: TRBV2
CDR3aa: CASTPDSLNTGELFF
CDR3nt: TGTGCCAGCACCCCGGACAGCTTAAACACCGGGGAGCTGTTTTTT

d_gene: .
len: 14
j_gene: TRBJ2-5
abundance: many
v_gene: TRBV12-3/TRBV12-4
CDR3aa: CASSPLTAQETQYF
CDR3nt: TGTGCCAGCAGCCCGTTGACTGCCCAAGAGACCCAGTACTTC

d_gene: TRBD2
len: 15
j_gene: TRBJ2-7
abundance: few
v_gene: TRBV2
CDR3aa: CASSGSRRAGGEQYF
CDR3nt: TGTGCCAGCAGTGGAAGTAGGAGAGCGGGAGGCGAGCAGTACTTC

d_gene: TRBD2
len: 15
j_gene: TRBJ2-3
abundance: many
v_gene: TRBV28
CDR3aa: CATRTSGASRVKQYF
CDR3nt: TGTGCCACCAGGACTAGCGGGGCCTCAAGGGTGAAGCAGTATTTT

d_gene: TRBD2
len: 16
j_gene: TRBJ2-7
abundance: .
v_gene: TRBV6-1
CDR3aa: CASSQFSGTSVYEQYF
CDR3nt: TGTGCCAGCAGTCAATTTTCCGGGACTAGCGTCTACGAGCAGTACTTC

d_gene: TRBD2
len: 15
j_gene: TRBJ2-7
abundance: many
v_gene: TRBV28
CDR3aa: CASRSGGAGEYEQYF
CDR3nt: TGTGCCAGCAGATCAGGAGGTGCGGGAGAGTACGAGCAGTACTTC

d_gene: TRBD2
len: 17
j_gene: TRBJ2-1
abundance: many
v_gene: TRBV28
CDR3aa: CASSLPPGGSSYNEQFF
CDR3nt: TGTGCCAGCAGTTTACCCCCGGGGGGGAGCTCCTACAATGAGCAGTTCTTC

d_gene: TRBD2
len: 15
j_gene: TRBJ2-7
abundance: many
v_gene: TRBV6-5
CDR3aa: CASSYYGLAVNEQYF
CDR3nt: TGTGCCAGCAGTTACTATGGACTAGCGGTGAACGAGCAGTACTTC

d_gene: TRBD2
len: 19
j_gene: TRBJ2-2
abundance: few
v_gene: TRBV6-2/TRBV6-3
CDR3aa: CASASNAGALGGNTGELFF
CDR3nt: TGTGCCAGCGCCTCGAACGCGGGAGCGTTGGGAGGGAACACCGGGGAGCTGTTTTTT

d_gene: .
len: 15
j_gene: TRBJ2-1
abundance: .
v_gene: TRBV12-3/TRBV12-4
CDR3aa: CASTDTAGIYNEQFF
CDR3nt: TGTGCCAGCACCGACACCGCGGGAATCTACAATGAGCAGTTCTTC

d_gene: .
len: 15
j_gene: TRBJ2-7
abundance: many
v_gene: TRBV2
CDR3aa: CASSEIGQGHGEQYF
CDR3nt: TGTGCCAGCAGTGAAATTGGCCAGGGACATGGGGAGCAGTACTTC

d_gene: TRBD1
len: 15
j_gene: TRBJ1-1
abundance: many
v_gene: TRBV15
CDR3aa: CATSRDRGGNTEAFF
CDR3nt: TGTGCCACCAGCAGGGACAGGGGCGGGAACACTGAAGCTTTCTTT

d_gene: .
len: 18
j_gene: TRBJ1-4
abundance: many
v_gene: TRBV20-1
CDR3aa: CSARDFLIAGATNEKLFF
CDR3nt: TGCAGTGCTAGAGATTTTCTCATTGCGGGGGCAACTAATGAAAAACTGTTTTTT